This entry lists 7 T cell receptor beta chains sequenced from one sample in a study of cytomegalovirus exposure and HLA in healthy donors. Vbeta (60) and Jbeta (13) primers were used in the PCR. The data were produced by immunoSEQ multiplex PCR, yet TCRdb's version contains in-frame clones alone and is incomplete. The repertoire includes 200,000 or so clones, over 75% of them detected once, and over 1% sits in the top ten. The specimen sequenced was PBMCs. The receptors stem from a human donor in good health.

Here the CDR3 DNA reads TGCGCCAGCAGCCAAGATATCCAGGGAAACCCCCAAGAGACCCAGTACTTC. The encoded protein is CASSQDIQGNPQETQYF. The J gene is TRBJ2-5, the V gene TRBV4-1, with D perhaps matching TRBD1 (5 bases). Germline CDR1 MGHRA, CDR2 YSYEKL. The V and J ends lost 0 bases and 1 base respectively, with 15 bases between them. This CDR3 has 17 residues.

This clone was observed a few times. V gene TRBV6-5 combines with J gene TRBJ2-3; D gene unclear. The germline CDR1 and CDR2 sequences are MNHEY and SVGAGI. This CDR3 region has 13 residues. The V and J ends lost 5 bases and 1 base respectively, with 7 bases between them. CDR3 region: CASSDTGTDTQYF. For the CDR3, the DNA is TGTGCCAGCAGTGACACAGGCACAGATACGCAGTATTTT.

This clone was detected a few times. The J gene is TRBJ2-7, the V gene TRBV15; D might be TRBD2 (5 bases). CDR3 length: 16 residues. Germline CDR1 and CDR2: LNHNV and YYDKDF (reference sequence). The V end lost 0 bases, the J end lost 3 bases, and 15 bases lay between the germline ends. The CDR3 DNA reads as TGTGCCACCAGCAGAGATGGAGTCGGTGGGAGCTACGAGCAGTACTTC. Its protein is CATSRDGVGGSYEQYF. The variable domain in full, completed from reference TRBV15 and TRBJ2-7, reads DAMVIQNPRYQVTQFGKPVTLSCSQTLNHNVMYWYQQKSSQAPKLLFHYYDKDFNNEADTPDNFQSRRPNTSFCFLDIRSPGLGDTAMYLCATSRDGVGGSYEQYFGPGTRLTVT.

As for this clone: Other nucleotide sequences from this sample produce the same CDR3. The V gene is TRBV20-1, the J gene TRBJ1-2, with D perhaps matching TRBD1 (6 bases). V was clipped by 3 bases and J by 8 bases, with 10 bases between them. The CDR3 consists of 11 residues. Germline loops: CDR1 DFQATT, CDR2 SNEGSKA (reference sequence). DNA of the CDR3: TGCAGTGCTAGGGACAGTGGCGGCTACACCTTC. Protein sequence: CSARDSGGYTF.

The chain joins TRBV28 to TRBJ1-2, with 8 positions matching TRBD1. Germline trimming cut 5 bases from V and 3 bases from J; bases unmatched to any gene: 5. Germline loops: CDR1 MDHEN, CDR2 SYDVKM. CDR3 length equals 14 residues. The CDR3, as DNA: TGTGCCAGCAGTCCAGGGGGCGGTGACTATGGCTACACCTTC. Encoded protein: CASSPGGGDYGYTF.

This clone was found a few times. The V gene is TRBV5-6, the J gene TRBJ1-2, with a possible D match to TRBD1 (5 bases). The CDR3 consists of 13 residues. Deletions cut 5 bases from V and 3 bases from J, with 11 bases between. Germline-derived CDR1 and CDR2 are SGHDT and YYEEEE. The CDR3 reads CASSSTGDYGYTF. The CDR3 DNA follows: TGTGCCAGCAGTTCAACAGGCGACTATGGCTACACCTTC.

This clone was seen once. This chain links TRBV4-3 with TRBJ2-7, with 11 bases lining up with TRBD2. Per germline, CDR1 LGHNA and CDR2 YSLEER. CDR3 size: 16 residues. The J segment lost 4 bases and the V segment lost 1 base, leaving 6 bases of the junction unmatched. CDR3 nucleotide sequence: TGCGCCAGCAGCCAAGTTAGCGGGAGGGCGGGGTACGAGCAGTACTTC. This encodes CASSQVSGRAGYEQYF.